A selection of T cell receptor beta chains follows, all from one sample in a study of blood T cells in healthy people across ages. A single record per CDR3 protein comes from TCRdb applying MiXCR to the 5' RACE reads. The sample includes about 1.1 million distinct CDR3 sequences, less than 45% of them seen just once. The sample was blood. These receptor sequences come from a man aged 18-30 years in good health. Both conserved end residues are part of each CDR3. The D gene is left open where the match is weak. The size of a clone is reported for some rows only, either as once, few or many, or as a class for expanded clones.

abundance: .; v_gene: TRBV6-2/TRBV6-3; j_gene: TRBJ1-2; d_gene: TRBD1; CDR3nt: TGTGCCAGCAGGACCCGAGACAGGGGGCGGAACCACTATGGCAACACCTTC; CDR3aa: CASRTRDRGRNHYGNTF
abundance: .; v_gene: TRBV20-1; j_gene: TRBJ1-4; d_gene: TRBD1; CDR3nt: TGCAGTGCTTCCGGGACAGCCGCAACTAATGAAAAACTGTTTTTT; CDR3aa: CSASGTAATNEKLFF
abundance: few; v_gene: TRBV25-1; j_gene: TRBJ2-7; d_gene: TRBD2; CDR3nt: TGTGCCAGCAGTGAATTTTCCAGTAGACTAGCGGGGGGCAAACTCAACTACGAGCAGTACTTC; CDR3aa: CASSEFSSRLAGGKLNYEQYF
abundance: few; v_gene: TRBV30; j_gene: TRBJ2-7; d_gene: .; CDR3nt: TGTGCCTGGGCAGTAAACTACGAGCAGTACTTC; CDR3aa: CAWAVNYEQYF
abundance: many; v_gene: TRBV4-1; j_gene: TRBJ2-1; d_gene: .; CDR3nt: TGCGCCAGCAGCCAAGATTCAGGGGTCATGTACAATGAGCAGTTCTTC; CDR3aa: CASSQDSGVMYNEQFF
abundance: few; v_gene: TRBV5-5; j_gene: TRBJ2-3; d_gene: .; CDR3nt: TGTGCCAGTAGCCATTTTCCCACAGGATTGACAGATACGCAGTATTTT; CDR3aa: CASSHFPTGLTDTQYF
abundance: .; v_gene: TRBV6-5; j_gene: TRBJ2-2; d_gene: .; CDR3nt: TGTGCCAGCAGGACAGCCGATTCGAACACCGGGGAGCTGTTTTTT; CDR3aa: CASRTADSNTGELFF
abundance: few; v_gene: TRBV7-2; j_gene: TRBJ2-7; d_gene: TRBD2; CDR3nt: TGTGCCAGCAGAAGCGGGGGTTCAAAATACGAGCAGTACTTC; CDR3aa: CASRSGGSKYEQYF
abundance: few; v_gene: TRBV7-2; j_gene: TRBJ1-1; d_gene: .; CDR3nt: TGTGCCAGCAGCTTAGAGGAGACCATGAACACTGAAGCTTTCTTT; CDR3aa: CASSLEETMNTEAFF
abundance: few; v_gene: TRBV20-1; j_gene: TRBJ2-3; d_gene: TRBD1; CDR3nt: TGCAGTGCTCAACCCGCGGACAGGGGGCAAAGAGATACGCAGTATTTT; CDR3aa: CSAQPADRGQRDTQYF
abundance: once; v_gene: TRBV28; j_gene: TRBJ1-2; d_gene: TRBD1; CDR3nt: TGTGCCAGCAGTCTCGGACAGGGAGCTAACTATGGCCACACCTTC; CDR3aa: CASSLGQGANYGHTF
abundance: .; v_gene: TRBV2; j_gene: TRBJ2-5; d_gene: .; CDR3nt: TGTGCCAGCAGGCCCAGGGGTGAAGAGACCCAGTACTTC; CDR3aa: CASRPRGEETQYF
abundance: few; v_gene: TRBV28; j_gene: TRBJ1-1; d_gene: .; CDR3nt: TGTGCCAGCAGTTCGAAGTCTGAAGCTTTCTTT; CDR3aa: CASSSKSEAFF
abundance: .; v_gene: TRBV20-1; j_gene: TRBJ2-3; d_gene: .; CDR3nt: TGCAGTACTAGATACGGGACACGAGACACAGATACGCAGTATTTT; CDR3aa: CSTRYGTRDTDTQYF
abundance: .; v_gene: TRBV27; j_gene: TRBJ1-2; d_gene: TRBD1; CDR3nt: TGTGCCAGCAGTTTAAGGGGGCCAAGACCTAACTATGGCTACACCTTC; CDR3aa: CASSLRGPRPNYGYTF
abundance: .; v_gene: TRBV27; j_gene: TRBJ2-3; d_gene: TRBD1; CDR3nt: TGTGCCAGCAGTTTAAGGGACAGGGTTTTAGATACGCAGTATTTT; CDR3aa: CASSLRDRVLDTQYF
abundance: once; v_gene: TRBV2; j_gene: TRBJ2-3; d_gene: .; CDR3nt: TGTGCCAGCAGCTCCGGGTGGGAAGCGGTAACAGATACGCAGTATTTT; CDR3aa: CASSSGWEAVTDTQYF
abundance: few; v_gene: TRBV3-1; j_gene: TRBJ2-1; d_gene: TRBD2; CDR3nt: TGTGCCAGCAGCCCCTCGACTAGCGGGGGTTACAATGAGCAGTTCTTC; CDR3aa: CASSPSTSGGYNEQFF
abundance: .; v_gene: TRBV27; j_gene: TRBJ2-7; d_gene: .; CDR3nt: TGTGCCAGCAGTCTCCGGGTAGGAGGCAATGAGCAGTACTTC; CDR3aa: CASSLRVGGNEQYF
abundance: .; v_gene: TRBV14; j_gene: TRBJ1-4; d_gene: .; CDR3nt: TGTGCCAGCAGCCTCGGGACGGGAACTAATGAAAAACTGTTTTTT; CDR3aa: CASSLGTGTNEKLFF
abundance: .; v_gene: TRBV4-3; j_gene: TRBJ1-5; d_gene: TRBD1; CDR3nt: TGCGCCAGCAGCCAAAGCCCCTTGACAGGGGGAGGCAATCAGCCCCAGCATTTT; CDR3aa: CASSQSPLTGGGNQPQHF
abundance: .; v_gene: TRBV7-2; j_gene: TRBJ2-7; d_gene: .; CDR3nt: TGTGCCAGCAGCTTAGCATCGGACAGTGGGAGATTTCGGTACTTC; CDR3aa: CASSLASDSGRFRYF
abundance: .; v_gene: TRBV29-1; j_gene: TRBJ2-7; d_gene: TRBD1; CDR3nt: TGCAGCGTCTTGACAGGGGGATCGGTGGATGAGCAGTACTTC; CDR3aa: CSVLTGGSVDEQYF
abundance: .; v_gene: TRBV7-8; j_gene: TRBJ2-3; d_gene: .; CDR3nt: TGTGCCAGCAGCTTAGATGGGAGATACACAGATACGCAGTATTTT; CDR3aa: CASSLDGRYTDTQYF
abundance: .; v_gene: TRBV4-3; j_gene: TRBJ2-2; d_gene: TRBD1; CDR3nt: TGCGCCAGCAGCGACAGGGGTGCCTTTTCGAACACCGGGGAGCTGTTTTTT; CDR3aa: CASSDRGAFSNTGELFF
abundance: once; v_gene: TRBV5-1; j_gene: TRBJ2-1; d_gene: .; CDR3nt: TGCGCCAGCAGCTTACAGGGCCAAGAGACCCAGTTCTTC; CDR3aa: CASSLQGQETQFF
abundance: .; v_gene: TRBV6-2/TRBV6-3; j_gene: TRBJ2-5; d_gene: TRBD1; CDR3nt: TGTGCCAGCAGCCAATCCGACAGGGTCGAAGAGGCCCAGTACTTC; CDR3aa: CASSQSDRVEEAQYF
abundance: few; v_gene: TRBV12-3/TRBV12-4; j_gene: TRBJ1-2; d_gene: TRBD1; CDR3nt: TGTGCCAGCAGTGGGGACAGCAACTATGGCTACACCTTC; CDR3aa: CASSGDSNYGYTF
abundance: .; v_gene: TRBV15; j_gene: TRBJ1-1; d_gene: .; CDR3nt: TGTGCCACCAGCAGAGCCAAGTACAGGAACCTGAACACTGAAGCTTTCTTT; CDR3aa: CATSRAKYRNLNTEAFF
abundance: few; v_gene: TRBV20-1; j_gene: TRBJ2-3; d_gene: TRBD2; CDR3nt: TGCAGTGCCTGGACTAGCGGGGTTGGGGCAGATACGCAGTATTTT; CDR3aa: CSAWTSGVGADTQYF
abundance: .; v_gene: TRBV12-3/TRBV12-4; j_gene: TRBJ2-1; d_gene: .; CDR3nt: TGTGCCAGCAGCCCAGCAGGCGAAGAGACCCAGTTCTTC; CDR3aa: CASSPAGEETQFF
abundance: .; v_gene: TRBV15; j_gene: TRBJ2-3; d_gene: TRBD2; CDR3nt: TGTGCCACCAACAGGGAGGTCGCTAGCGGGGTTCTAGATACGCAGTATTTT; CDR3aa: CATNREVASGVLDTQYF
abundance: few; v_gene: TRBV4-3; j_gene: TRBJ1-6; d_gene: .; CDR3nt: TGCGCCAGCCAAGGGGACCTTAATTCACCCCTCCACTTT; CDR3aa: CASQGDLNSPLHF
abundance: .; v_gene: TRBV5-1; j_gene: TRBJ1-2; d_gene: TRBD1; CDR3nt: TGCGCCAGCAGCTTGAGAGGACCGGGACAGCACTATGGCTACACCTTC; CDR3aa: CASSLRGPGQHYGYTF
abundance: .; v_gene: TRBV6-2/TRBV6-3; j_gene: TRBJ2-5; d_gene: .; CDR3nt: TGTGCCAGCAGTTACTCGCGACAGGATCAGTACTTC; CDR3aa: CASSYSRQDQYF
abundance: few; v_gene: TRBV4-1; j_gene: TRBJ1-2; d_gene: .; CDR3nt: TGCGCCAGCAGCCAAGATGTTTCGGGGCTGTTGGACTATGGCTACACCTTC; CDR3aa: CASSQDVSGLLDYGYTF
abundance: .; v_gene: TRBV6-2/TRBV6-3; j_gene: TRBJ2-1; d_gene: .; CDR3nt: TGTGCCAGCAGTCCGCCAGGGCAGGAGCAGTTCTTC; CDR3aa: CASSPPGQEQFF
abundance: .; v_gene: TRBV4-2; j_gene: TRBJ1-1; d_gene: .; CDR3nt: TGTGCCAGCAACCACTCCCGGGACCAAGCTTTCTTT; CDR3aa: CASNHSRDQAFF
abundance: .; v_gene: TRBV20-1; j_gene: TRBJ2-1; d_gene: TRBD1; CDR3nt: TGCAGTGCTAGAGTTGACTGGGACAGCTACAATGAGCAGTTCTTC; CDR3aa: CSARVDWDSYNEQFF
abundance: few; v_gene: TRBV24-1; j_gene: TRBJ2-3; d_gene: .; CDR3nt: TGTGCCACCAGTGGGGCCAGGGGTAGCACAGATACGCAGTATTTT; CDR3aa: CATSGARGSTDTQYF
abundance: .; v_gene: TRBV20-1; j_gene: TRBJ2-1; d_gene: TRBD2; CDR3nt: TGCAGTGCTAGAGCAGAGCGGGGGGGATCCTACAATGAGCAGTTCTTC; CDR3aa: CSARAERGGSYNEQFF
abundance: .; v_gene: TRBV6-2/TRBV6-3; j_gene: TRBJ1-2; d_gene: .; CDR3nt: TGTGCCAGCACCTGGACAGAGTGGGACTCCTCTAACTATGGCTACACCTTC; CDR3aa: CASTWTEWDSSNYGYTF